This T cell receptor beta chain is drawn from a study of T-cell memory formation after mild COVID-19 (dated by TCRdb to about 2021). The study in broad terms: TCR sequence clusters from the two donors were largely donor specific. The cohort was made up of two young adult volunteers, one female and one male, who were previously healthy. In a couple of donors, T-cell clones that expanded and contracted after mild COVID-19 were tracked by sequencing TCRalpha and TCRbeta repertoires over time.

Ficoll-Paque density gradient centrifugation was the method used to isolate PBMCs. General conclusions and limits of the study: Contracting CD4+ clones turned up mainly in the CM and EM memory subsets, whereas EMRA was where CD8+ clones were enriched. From day 15 to 85, contracting clones showed balanced CD4/CD8 phenotypes, whereas a second wave of clones that expanded from day 15 to 37 leaned towards CD4+. The second-wave clones that peaked on day 37 were not confirmed to be SARS-CoV-2 specific. Only a couple of mild cases were covered in the study, and larger cohorts including severe cases with pre-infection samples were considered necessary. Some responding clones were found in pre-infection memory, which suggests that pre-existing cross-reactive memory T cells took part in the SARS-CoV-2 response.

V is clipped by 5 bases and J by 5 bases, and the sequence between their germline boundaries is 12 bases long. CDR1 and CDR2, looked up from the germline V gene, are SGHTA and FQGNSA. The CDR3 covers 14 residues, taking in both the cysteine and the phenylalanine. Only the CDR3 part of the read is kept: 42 bases, read in frame from the first base. The sequencing machine was an Illumina NovaSeq 6000. TCRalpha and TCRbeta cDNA libraries were built by 5'RACE with constant-segment primers, adding sample barcodes and unique molecular identifiers. Trizol reagent was used to extract RNA from every sample. The libraries were amplified in two PCR steps, and the second step added a second sample barcode and Illumina TruSeq adapters. Libraries were sequenced on an Illumina NovaSeq with 2 x 150 bp paired-end reads. In the paper's pipeline: The reads were demultiplexed and collapsed into UMI-guided consensus sequences using migec v1.2.7. Using mixcr v2.1.11, UMI consensuses were aligned to TRA and TRB V and J templates and then assembled into clonotypes. Expanded or contracted clonotypes were those called significant by both edgeR and NoisET, with noise models trained on biological replicates. edgeR calls used a false discovery rate-adjusted p below 0.01 and a log2 fold-change threshold of 1. As an exploratory analysis of dynamics, max-normalized trajectories of the 1000 most abundant clonotypes were examined with PCA combined with hierarchical clustering. The CD4 or CD8 phenotype of responding clones was assigned using the separately sequenced CD4+ and CD8+ repertoires. TCRdb itself trimmed the public reads at Q25 with fastp, ran MiXCR and retained productive beta chains. All rows with the same CDR3 protein become a single entry with the most common DNA and genes. TCRdb's processing, not the authors' own work, is the source of the V and J calls. The sample profile shows fewer than 350,000 distinct CDR3 sequences; 14% of them were found once. The ten biggest clones cover around 20% of the sample.

This clonotype was seen a handful of times. The clone's antigen remains unknown. No clone much larger than this one lies a single base away; base qualities are absent. Sequencing was performed on PBMCs or a T cell subset sorted from them (not recorded which). This receptor was taken from a man aged 18 to 30 who had mild COVID-19 (a few samples of this study predate the infection). The sample titles of this study are shuffled in the database, so cell type and time point are left out; the donor was told from shared clones. Recombination joined TRBV7-2 with TRBJ2-2; the D gene remains uncertain. CDR3 sequence: CASSLTGLTGELFF. The DNA sequence reads TGTGCCAGCAGCCTCACGGGTTTGACCGGGGAGCTGTTTTTT.